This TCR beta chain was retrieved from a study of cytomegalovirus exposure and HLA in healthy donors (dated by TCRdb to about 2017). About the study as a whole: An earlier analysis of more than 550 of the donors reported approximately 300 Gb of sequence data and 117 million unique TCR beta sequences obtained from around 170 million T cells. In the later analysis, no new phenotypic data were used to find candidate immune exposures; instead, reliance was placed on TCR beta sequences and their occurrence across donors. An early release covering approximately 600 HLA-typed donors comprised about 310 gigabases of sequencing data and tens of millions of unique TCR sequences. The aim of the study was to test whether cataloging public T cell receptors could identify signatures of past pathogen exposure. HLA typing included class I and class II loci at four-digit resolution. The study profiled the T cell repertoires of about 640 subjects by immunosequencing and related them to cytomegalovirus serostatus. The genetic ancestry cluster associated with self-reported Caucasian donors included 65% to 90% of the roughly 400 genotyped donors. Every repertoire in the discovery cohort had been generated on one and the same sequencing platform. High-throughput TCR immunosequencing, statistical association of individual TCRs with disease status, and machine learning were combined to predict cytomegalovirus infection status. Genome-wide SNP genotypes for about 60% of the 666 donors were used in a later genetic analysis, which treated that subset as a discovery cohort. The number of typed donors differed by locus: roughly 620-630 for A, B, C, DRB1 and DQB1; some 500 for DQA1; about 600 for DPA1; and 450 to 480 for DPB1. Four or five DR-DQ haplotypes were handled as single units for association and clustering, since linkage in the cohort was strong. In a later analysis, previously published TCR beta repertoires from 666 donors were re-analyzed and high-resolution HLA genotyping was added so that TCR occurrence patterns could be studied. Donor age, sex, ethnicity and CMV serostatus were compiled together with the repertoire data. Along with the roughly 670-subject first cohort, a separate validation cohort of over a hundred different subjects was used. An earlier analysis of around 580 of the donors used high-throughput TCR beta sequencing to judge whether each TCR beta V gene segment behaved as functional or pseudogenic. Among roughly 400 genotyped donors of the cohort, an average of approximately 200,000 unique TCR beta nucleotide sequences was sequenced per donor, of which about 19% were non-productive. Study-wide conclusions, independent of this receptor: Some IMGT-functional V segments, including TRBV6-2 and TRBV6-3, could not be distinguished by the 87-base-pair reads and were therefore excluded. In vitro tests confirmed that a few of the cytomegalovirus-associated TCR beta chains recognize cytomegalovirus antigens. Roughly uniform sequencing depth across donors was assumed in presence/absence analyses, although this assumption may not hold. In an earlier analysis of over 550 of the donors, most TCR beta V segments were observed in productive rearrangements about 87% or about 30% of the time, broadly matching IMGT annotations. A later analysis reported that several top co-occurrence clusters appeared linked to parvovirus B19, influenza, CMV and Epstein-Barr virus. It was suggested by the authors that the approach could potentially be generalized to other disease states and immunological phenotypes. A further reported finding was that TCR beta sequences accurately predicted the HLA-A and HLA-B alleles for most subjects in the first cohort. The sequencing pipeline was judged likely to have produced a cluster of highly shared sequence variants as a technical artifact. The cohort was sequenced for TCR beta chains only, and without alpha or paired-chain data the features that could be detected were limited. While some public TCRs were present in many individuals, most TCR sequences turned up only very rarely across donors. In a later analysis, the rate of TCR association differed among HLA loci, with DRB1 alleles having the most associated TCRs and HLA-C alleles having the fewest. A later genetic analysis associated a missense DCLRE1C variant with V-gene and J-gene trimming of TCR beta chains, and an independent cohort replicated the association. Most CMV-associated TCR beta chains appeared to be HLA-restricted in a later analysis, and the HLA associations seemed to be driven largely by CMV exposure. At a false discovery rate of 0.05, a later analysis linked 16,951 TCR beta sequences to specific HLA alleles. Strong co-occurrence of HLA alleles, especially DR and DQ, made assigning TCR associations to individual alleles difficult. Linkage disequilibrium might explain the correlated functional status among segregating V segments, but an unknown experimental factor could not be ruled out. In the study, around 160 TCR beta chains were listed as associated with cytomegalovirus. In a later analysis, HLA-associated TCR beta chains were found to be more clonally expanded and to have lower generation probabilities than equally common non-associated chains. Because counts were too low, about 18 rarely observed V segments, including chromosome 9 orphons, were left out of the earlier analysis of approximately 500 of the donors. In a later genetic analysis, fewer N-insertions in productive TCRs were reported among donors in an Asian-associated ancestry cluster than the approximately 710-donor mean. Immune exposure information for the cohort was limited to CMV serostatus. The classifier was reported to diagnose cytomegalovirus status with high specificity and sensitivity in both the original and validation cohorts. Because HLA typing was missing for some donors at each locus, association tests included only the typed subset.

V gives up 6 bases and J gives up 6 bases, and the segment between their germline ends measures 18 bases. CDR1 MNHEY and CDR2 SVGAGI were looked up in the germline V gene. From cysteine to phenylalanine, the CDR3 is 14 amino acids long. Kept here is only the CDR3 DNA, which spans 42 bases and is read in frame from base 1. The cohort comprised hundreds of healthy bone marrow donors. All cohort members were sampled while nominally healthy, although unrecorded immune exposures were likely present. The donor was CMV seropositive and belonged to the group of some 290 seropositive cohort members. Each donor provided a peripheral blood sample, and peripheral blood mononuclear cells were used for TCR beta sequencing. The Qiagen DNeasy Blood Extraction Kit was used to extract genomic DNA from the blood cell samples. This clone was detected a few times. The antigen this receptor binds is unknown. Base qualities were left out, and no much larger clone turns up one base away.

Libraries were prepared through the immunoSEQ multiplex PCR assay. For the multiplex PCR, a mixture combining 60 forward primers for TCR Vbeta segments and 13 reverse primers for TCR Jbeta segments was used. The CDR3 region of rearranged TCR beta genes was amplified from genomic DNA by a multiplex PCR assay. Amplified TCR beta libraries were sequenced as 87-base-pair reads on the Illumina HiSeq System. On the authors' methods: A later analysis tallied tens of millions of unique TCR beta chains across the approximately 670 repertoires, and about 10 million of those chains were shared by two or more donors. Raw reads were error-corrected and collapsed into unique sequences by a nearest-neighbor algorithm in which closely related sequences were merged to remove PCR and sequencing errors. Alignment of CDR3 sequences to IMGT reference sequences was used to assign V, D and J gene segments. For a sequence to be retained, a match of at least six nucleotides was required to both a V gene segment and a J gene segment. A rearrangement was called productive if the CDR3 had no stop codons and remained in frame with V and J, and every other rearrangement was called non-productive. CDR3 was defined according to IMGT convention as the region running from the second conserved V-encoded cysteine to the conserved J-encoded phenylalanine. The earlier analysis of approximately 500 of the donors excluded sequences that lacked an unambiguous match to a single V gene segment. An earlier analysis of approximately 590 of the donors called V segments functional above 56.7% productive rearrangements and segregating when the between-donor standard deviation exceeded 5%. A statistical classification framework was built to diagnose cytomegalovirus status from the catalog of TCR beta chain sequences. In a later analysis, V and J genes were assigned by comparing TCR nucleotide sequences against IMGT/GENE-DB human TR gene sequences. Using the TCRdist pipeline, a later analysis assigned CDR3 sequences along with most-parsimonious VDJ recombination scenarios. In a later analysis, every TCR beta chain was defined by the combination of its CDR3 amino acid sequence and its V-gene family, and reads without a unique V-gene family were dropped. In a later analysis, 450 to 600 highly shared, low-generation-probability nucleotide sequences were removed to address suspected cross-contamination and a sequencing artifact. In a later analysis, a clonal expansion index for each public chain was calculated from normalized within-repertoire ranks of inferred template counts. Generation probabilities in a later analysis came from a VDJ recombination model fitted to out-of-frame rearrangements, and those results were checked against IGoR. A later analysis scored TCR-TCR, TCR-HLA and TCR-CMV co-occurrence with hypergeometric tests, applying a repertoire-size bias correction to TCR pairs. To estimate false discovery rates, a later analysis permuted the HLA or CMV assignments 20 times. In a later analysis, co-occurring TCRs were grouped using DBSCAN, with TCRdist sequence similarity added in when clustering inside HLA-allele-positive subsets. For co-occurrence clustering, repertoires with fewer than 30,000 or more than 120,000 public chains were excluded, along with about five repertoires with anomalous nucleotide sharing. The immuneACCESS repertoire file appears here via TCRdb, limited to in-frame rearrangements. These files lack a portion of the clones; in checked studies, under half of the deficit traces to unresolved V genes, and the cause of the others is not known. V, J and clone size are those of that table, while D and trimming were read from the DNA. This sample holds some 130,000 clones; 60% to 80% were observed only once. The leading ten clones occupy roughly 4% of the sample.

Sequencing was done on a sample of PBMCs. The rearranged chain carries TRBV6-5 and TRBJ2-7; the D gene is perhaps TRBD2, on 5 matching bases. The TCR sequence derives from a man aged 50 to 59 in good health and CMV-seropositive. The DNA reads TGTGCCAGCAGGAGGGAGAGGCTAGTCCCCGAGCAGTACTTC. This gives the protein CASRRERLVPEQYF.